This TCR beta chain is drawn from a study of control samples from healthy donors and cancer patients. Here immunoSEQ multiplex PCR was the method, and the copy in TCRdb shows in-frame clones only, minus some. This repertoire shows 95,000 to 100,000 clones, 80% to 90% found once; its top ten account for 7.8%. The CDR3 runs to 13 residues. The V end was cut by 2 bases, the J end by 2 bases, with 6 bases between. The germline gives CDR1 SGHVS, CDR2 FQNEAQ. The chain joins TRBV7-8 to TRBJ1-2; D uncertain. Sequencing was done on a sample of blood. The receptor was isolated from a man younger than 45 in good health. CDR3 sequence: CASSLLGNYGYTF. CDR3 nucleotides: TGTGCCAGCAGCTTACTTGGGAACTATGGCTACACCTTC.